The next 28 T cell receptor beta chains were all read from a single sample in a study of T cell responses to AZD1222 COVID-19 vaccine. Generated by immunoSEQ multiplex PCR, the TCRdb table keeps only in-frame clones and is missing some. Of about 94,000 clones listed, about 85% are singletons. Sequenced here: peripheral blood, sampled 28 days after the second AZD1222 dose. The receptors here all came from an adult who received the AZD1222 COVID-19 vaccine.

This clone was counted a single time. The chain uses TRBV5-1 and TRBJ2-1; 8 bases are a match to TRBD2. Per germline, CDR1 SGHRS and CDR2 YFSETQ. CDR3 size: 16 residues. V trimming: 4 bases; J trimming: 3 bases; junction bases outside the gene matches: 9. The CDR3 loop reads CASSTGTRVDYNEQFF. The CDR3, as DNA: TGCGCCAGCAGCACCGGGACTAGAGTCGACTACAATGAGCAGTTCTTC.

The sample holds one count of this clone. The rearrangement uses TRBV4-2 and TRBJ1-2; TRBD1 matches at 10 bases. V gave up 2 bases and J gave up 8 bases; unmatched junction bases: 11. The V gene's germline CDR1 is LGHNA and CDR2 YNFKEQ. This CDR3 region has 16 residues. CDR3 sequence reads: CASSQQSGTGVWGYTF. The CDR3 bases are TGTGCCAGCAGCCAACAATCCGGGACAGGGGTATGGGGCTACACCTTC.

The CDR3 DNA is TGTGCCACCAGCCCCGATTTGGGGGCGGGCACCGGGGAGCTGTTTTTT. As protein: CATSPDLGAGTGELFF. This rearrangement joins TRBV15 to TRBJ2-2, with D possibly TRBD1 on 6 matching bases. CDR3 size: 16 residues. Trimming pared 5 bases from V and 4 bases from J, leaving 17 bases between. From germline, CDR1 is LNHNV and CDR2 YYDKDF (reference sequence).

This clone was counted a single time. The CDR3, as DNA: TGTGCCAGCTGCCTTCGGTCGGCTCGCGCCGGGGAGCTGTTTTTT. It translates to CASCLRSARAGELFF. The V call is TRBV11-2, the J call TRBJ2-2, with D unclear. Germline V gene lookup returns CDR1 SGHAT and CDR2 FQNNGV. Trimming took off 8 bases at V and 6 bases at J, with 19 bases between the two ends. CDR3 size: 15 residues.

This clone was detected a few times. V usage is TRBV7-9 and J usage is TRBJ2-3; 8 positions agree with TRBD2. The CDR3 sequence is 15 residues long. Trimming removed 6 bases from V and 2 bases from J; junction bases left unmatched: 7. CDR1 and CDR2 (germline): SEHNR, FQNEAQ (reference sequence). The CDR3 DNA reads TGTGCCAGCAGTCCAGCGGGGGTCAACACAGATACGCAGTATTTT. This sequence encodes CASSPAGVNTDTQYF.

J is TRBJ2-7 and V is TRBV7-3; the match to TRBD2 covers 7 bases. The CDR3 spans 15 residues. The V gene end was trimmed by 0 bases and the J gene end by 0 bases; junction bases not matched to a gene: 2. Germline V lookup: CDR1 SGHTA, CDR2 FQGTGA. The CDR3 here is CASSLTGGSSYEQYF. In DNA form, the CDR3 reads TGTGCCAGCAGCTTAACGGGGGGGAGCTCCTACGAGCAGTACTTC.

In DNA, the CDR3 is TGCGCCAGCAGGGAGAATTTACAAAGCGAGCAGTACTTC. Translated, it gives CASRENLQSEQYF. The chain couples TRBV10-1 to TRBJ2-7; D uncertain. CDR1 and CDR2 from the germline V gene are WNHNN and SYGVQD (reference sequence). The V gene lost 6 bases and the J gene lost 6 bases, with 15 bases spanning the gap. The CDR3 contains 13 residues.

This clone was detected only once. The V and J genes are TRBV29-1 and TRBJ2-1; D is possibly TRBD2 (5 bases). CDR1 SQVTM and CDR2 ANQGSEA come from the germline V gene. The CDR3 has 10 amino acids. V shed 8 bases and J shed 6 bases, with 8 bases lying between them. CDR3 DNA: TGCAGCTCCGCGGGCAATGAGCAGTTCTTC. It codes for CSSAGNEQFF.

The chain carries TRBV24-1 and TRBJ2-1, with no clear D. CDR3 length equals 16 residues. Germline loops: CDR1 KGHDR, CDR2 SFDVKD. The germline V and J ends were trimmed by 4 bases and 8 bases, with 20 bases remaining between them. This chain's CDR3 is CATSDPGRRAGDEQFF. CDR3 in DNA: TGTGCCACCAGTGACCCTGGACGTAGAGCTGGGGATGAGCAGTTCTTC.

The V and J genes are TRBV28 and TRBJ2-7; D remains ambiguous. This CDR3 is built from 14 residues. Between the trimmed V and J ends, which lost 6 bases and 3 bases, there was a span of 15 bases. Germline-derived CDR1 and CDR2 are MDHEN and SYDVKM. The CDR3 loop reads CASRDRFVRYEQYF. The CDR3 DNA sequence: TGTGCCAGCAGAGATCGCTTTGTGCGCTACGAGCAGTACTTC.

The V call is TRBV15, the J call TRBJ2-3; D perhaps matches TRBD1 (5 bases). Trimming shortened V by 1 base and J by 2 bases, and 13 bases separated the two germline ends. In germline, CDR1 is LNHNV, CDR2 YYDKDF (reference sequence). The CDR3 totals 16 residues. CDR3 in DNA: TGTGCCACCAGCAGAGTTGGTCAGGGCTTCACAGATACGCAGTATTTT. Translating gives CATSRVGQGFTDTQYF. Using reference TRBV15 and TRBJ2-3 for the parts outside the CDR3, the full variable domain is DAMVIQNPRYQVTQFGKPVTLSCSQTLNHNVMYWYQQKSSQAPKLLFHYYDKDFNNEADTPDNFQSRRPNTSFCFLDIRSPGLGDTAMYLCATSRVGQGFTDTQYFGPGTRLTVL.

This clone was counted once. This chain links TRBV9 with TRBJ2-7, with 7 positions matching TRBD1. The J segment lost 3 bases and the V segment lost 0 bases, leaving 3 bases of the junction unmatched. The CDR3 consists of 14 residues. Germline V gives CDR1 SGDLS, CDR2 YYNGEE. The CDR3 nucleotides read TGTGCCAGCAGCGTAGGGGGGACAGACTACGAGCAGTACTTC. Encoded protein: CASSVGGTDYEQYF.

The V call is TRBV18, the J call TRBJ1-6; 8 nucleotides match TRBD1. The germline CDR1 and CDR2 sequences are KGHSH and LQKENI. J lost 12 bases, V lost 2 bases, and 12 bases had no gene match. The CDR3 totals 16 residues. Here the CDR3 reads CASSPGQGRVGEPLHF. CDR3 DNA: TGTGCCAGCTCACCAGGACAGGGCAGGGTGGGGGAACCCCTCCACTTT. Variable domain in full (rest from reference TRBV18 and TRBJ1-6): NAGVMQNPRHLVRRRGQEARLRCSPMKGHSHVYWYRQLPEEGLKFMVYLQKENIIDESGMPKERFSAEFPKEGPSILRIQQVVRGDSAAYFCASSPGQGRVGEPLHFGNGTRLTVT.

This clone has a handful of counts. The chain carries TRBV19 and TRBJ2-7, with TRBD1 identical over 11 bases. This CDR3 has 14 amino acids. The V gene end was trimmed by 7 bases and the J gene end by 3 bases; junction bases not matched to a gene: 5. Germline V gives CDR1 LNHDA, CDR2 SQIVND (reference sequence). The CDR3 is CASKWGQGDYEQYF. The CDR3, as DNA: TGTGCCAGTAAATGGGGACAGGGGGACTACGAGCAGTACTTC.

A single count supports this clone. This chain uses TRBV5-1 with TRBJ2-1; a possible D gene is TRBD1 (7 bases). This CDR3 has 14 amino acids. Per the germline V gene, CDR1 is SGHRS and CDR2 is YFSETQ. Trimming removed 4 bases from V and 8 bases from J, with 16 bases in between. This CDR3 reads CASSRQGGEDEQFF. The CDR3 nucleotides are TGCGCCAGCAGCAGGCAGGGGGGTGAGGATGAGCAGTTCTTC.

This clone was found once. The chain couples TRBV19 to TRBJ1-1, with TRBD1 as a possible D gene (5 bases). The CDR3 totals 14 residues. Germline CDR1 and CDR2: LNHDA and SQIVND (reference sequence). Trimming took off 2 bases at V and 1 base at J, with 8 bases between the two ends. CDR3 nucleotides: TGTGCCAGTAGTATAAATGGGGGGAACACTGAAGCTTTCTTT. Translated, it gives CASSINGGNTEAFF.

This chain connects TRBV10-2 to TRBJ1-6, with D possibly matching TRBD1 (5 bases). The CDR3 runs 14 residues. The germline V and J ends were trimmed by 7 bases and 9 bases, with 16 bases remaining between them. Germline values: CDR1 WSHSY, CDR2 SAAADI. The CDR3 DNA is TGCGCCAGCACAGGGTTTGGGGTTGGTTCACCCCTCCACTTT. It translates to CASTGFGVGSPLHF.

V usage is TRBV11-2 and J usage is TRBJ2-4; D possibly corresponds to TRBD1 (6 bases). There are 14 residues in the CDR3. Trimming took 3 bases from V and 8 from J, leaving 14 bases between them. In germline, CDR1 is SGHAT, CDR2 FQNNGV. The DNA for the CDR3 is TGTGCCAGCAGCTTGCGTCAGGGGCTATACATTCAGTACTTC. Its protein is CASSLRQGLYIQYF.

This chain connects TRBV19 to TRBJ1-2, with D unclear. Between the trimmed V and J ends, which lost 1 base and 1 base, there was a span of 13 bases. The CDR3 covers 16 residues. From germline, CDR1 is LNHDA and CDR2 SQIVND (reference sequence). CDR3 in amino acids: CASSIGGPGDNYGYTF. The DNA for the CDR3 is TGTGCCAGTAGTATAGGAGGGCCAGGAGATAACTATGGCTACACCTTC.

This chain connects TRBV6-1 to TRBJ1-2; D is undetermined. In germline, CDR1 is MNHNS, CDR2 SASEGT. This CDR3 is 12 amino acids long. The V end lost 3 bases, the J end lost 8 bases, and 10 bases lay between the germline ends. For the CDR3, the DNA is TGTGCCAGCAGTGAGGCCCTAGGAGGCTACACCTTC. Translating gives CASSEALGGYTF.

The genes are TRBV5-5 and TRBJ2-7; D is unclear. The V gene's germline CDR1 is SGHKS and CDR2 YYEKEE (reference sequence). Trimming shortened V by 2 bases and J by 3 bases, and 9 bases separated the two germline ends. The CDR3 has 13 amino acids. The CDR3 DNA sequence: TGTGCCAGCAGCTTTGGCAGATTCTACGAGCAGTACTTC. Translating gives CASSFGRFYEQYF.

The J gene is TRBJ1-2, the V gene TRBV19, with unresolved D. This CDR3 has 17 amino acids. Trimming removed 5 bases from V and 8 bases from J, with 27 bases in between. CDR1 is LNHDA and CDR2 is SQIVND in the germline V gene (reference sequence). The CDR3 DNA is TGTGCCAGTAGTGTCGCCCCCCCGGGCCTCTTTCCGCGGGGCTACACCTTC. Translation: CASSVAPPGLFPRGYTF.

The rearrangement joins TRBV3-1 (or the pseudogene TRBV3-2) to TRBJ1-6, with a weak D call TRBD1 (5 bases). The CDR3 extends over 14 amino acids. Germline V gene lookup returns CDR1 LGHDT and CDR2 YNNKEL (reference sequence). Trimming shortened V by 0 bases and J by 10 bases, and 10 bases separated the two germline ends. The CDR3 spells CASSQDGGYSPLHF. In DNA form, the CDR3 reads TGTGCCAGCAGCCAAGATGGGGGGTACTCACCCCTCCACTTT.

This clone has more than one count but fewer than ten. The rearrangement uses TRBV5-8 and TRBJ2-7; D is unclear. This CDR3 has 14 amino acids. Trimming removed 0 bases at V and 0 bases at J, with 7 bases between. Per the germline V gene, CDR1 is SGHTS and CDR2 is YDEGEE. CDR3 DNA: TGTGCCAGCAGCTTGGAAACAGCCTCCTACGAGCAGTACTTC. It encodes CASSLETASYEQYF.

The chain couples TRBV10-3 to TRBJ1-6, with 8 bases lining up with TRBD1. CDR1 ENHRY and CDR2 SYGVKD come from the germline V gene. This CDR3 is 15 amino acids long. The V and J ends lost 5 bases and 6 bases, in that order; junction bases with no gene match: 6. In DNA form, the CDR3 reads TGTGCCATCAGTATGCAGGGGGCGGGTAATTCACCCCTCCACTTT. It yields the protein CAISMQGAGNSPLHF.

This CDR3 reads CASSPGEGARYIQYF. The CDR3 bases are TGTGCCAGCAGCCCCGGGGAGGGGGCTAGATACATTCAGTACTTC. The genes are TRBV7-2 and TRBJ2-4; D might be TRBD1 or TRBD2, each matching 7 bases. The germline gives CDR1 SGHTA, CDR2 FQGNSA. The CDR3 is 15 residues long. With 5 bases removed from V and 8 bases from J, the gap between germline ends came to 19 bases. Together with reference TRBV7-2 and TRBJ2-4, the CDR3 gives the full variable domain: GAGVSQSPSNKVTEKGKDVELRCDPISGHTALYWYRQSLGQGLEFLIYFQGNSAPDKSGLPSDRFSAERTGGSVSTLTIQRTQQEDSAVYLCASSPGEGARYIQYFGAGTRLSVL.

This chain connects TRBV5-1 to TRBJ2-1; D may be TRBD2 (6 bases). Trimming removed 5 bases from V and 0 bases from J, with 12 bases in between. This CDR3 is built from 15 residues. The germline V gene encodes CDR1 SGHRS and CDR2 YFSETQ. The CDR3 DNA is TGCGCCAGCAGGTCCCTGGGGGGCTCCTACAATGAGCAGTTCTTC. This translates into CASRSLGGSYNEQFF.

The chain couples TRBV28 to TRBJ2-1; TRBD2 matches 15 bases. The V gene end was trimmed by 8 bases and the J gene end by 3 bases; junction bases not matched to a gene: 17. Germline-derived CDR1 and CDR2 are MDHEN and SYDVKM. This CDR3 comprises 20 residues. The DNA for the CDR3 is TGTGCCAGCCTCGGAGGCGGAACGGGGACTAGCGGGGGGAACTACAATGAGCAGTTCTTC. This codes for CASLGGGTGTSGGNYNEQFF.